Presented here are 22 T cell receptor beta chains from one specimen sequenced in a study of PD-1 blockade in mismatch repair-deficient tumors. Here immunoSEQ multiplex PCR was the method, and the copy in TCRdb shows in-frame clones only, minus some. The repertoire includes about 49,000 clones, more than 65% of them detected once, and 2.5% to 4% sits in the top ten. The sequences come from PBMCs, collected before pembrolizumab treatment. The receptors stem from an adult with mismatch repair-deficient cancer.

V and J are TRBV5-1 and TRBJ2-3; TRBD2 aligns across 9 bases. The trim removed 0 bases at V and 1 base at J, leaving 3 bases unmatched. The CDR3 runs to 16 residues. Germline CDR1 is SGHRS and CDR2 is YFSETQ. The CDR3 region has the DNA TGCGCCAGCAGCTTGGATGCGGGAGGGGGCACAGATACGCAGTATTTT. It yields the protein CASSLDAGGGTDTQYF.

This clone was seen a few times. The CDR3 loop reads CASTLSGDLPYGYTF. Here the CDR3 DNA reads TGTGCCAGCACCCTGTCAGGGGACCTCCCCTATGGCTACACCTTC. V is TRBV5-8 and J is TRBJ1-2; maybe TRBD1 (6 bases). Germline V gives CDR1 SGHTS, CDR2 YDEGEE. The CDR3 sequence is 15 residues long. V lost 6 bases, J lost 4 bases, and 19 bases lay in between. Full variable domain (outside the CDR3, taken from reference TRBV5-8 and TRBJ1-2): EAGVTQSPTHLIKTRGQQATLRCSPISGHTSVYWYQQALGLGLQFLLWYDEGEERNRGNFPPRFSGRQFPNYSSELNVNALELEDSALYLCASTLSGDLPYGYTFGSGTRLTVV.

The CDR3 coding sequence is TGTGCCAGCACCTCCCTTCGAACCGAGCAGTTCTTC. Protein: CASTSLRTEQFF. The chain combines TRBV11-1 with TRBJ2-1, with no clear D. This CDR3 is 12 amino acids long. Per germline, CDR1 SGHAT and CDR2 FQDESV (reference sequence). V gave up 7 bases and J gave up 10 bases, with 14 bases separating them.

The CDR3 nucleotides read TGTGCCAGTAGTAGGAGCGGGAAGGTCGGTGAGCAGTTCTTC. Translation gives CASSRSGKVGEQFF. The V call is TRBV19, the J call TRBJ2-1, with 7 nucleotides matching TRBD2. The length of the CDR3 is 14 residues. With 4 bases clipped from V and 9 bases from J, the junction kept 9 bases outside the gene matches. The germline gives CDR1 LNHDA, CDR2 SQIVND (reference sequence).

V usage is TRBV7-9 and J usage is TRBJ2-3; 7 nucleotides agree with TRBD2. The trim removed 3 bases at V and 0 bases at J, leaving 0 bases unmatched. CDR3 length: 14 residues. Looked up from germline, CDR1 is SEHNR and CDR2 is FQNEAQ (reference sequence). The chain's CDR3 is CASSFSGSTDTQYF. CDR3 DNA: TGTGCCAGCAGCTTTAGCGGGAGCACAGATACGCAGTATTTT.

This clone was detected once. The genes are TRBV19 and TRBJ1-2; 7 positions agree with TRBD1. CDR1 and CDR2 from the germline V gene are LNHDA and SQIVND (reference sequence). The CDR3 loop spans 15 amino acids. V was clipped by 0 bases and J by 5 bases; unmatched bases: 6. In nucleotides, the CDR3 is TGTGCCAGTAGTATAGATCCGGACAGGAGGTATGGCTACACCTTC. Residues: CASSIDPDRRYGYTF.

The V and J genes are TRBV2 and TRBJ2-7; 9 bases line up with TRBD1. Germline V gene sequence: CDR1 SNHLY, CDR2 FYNNEI. The CDR3 spans 14 residues. With 6 bases clipped from V and 7 bases from J, the junction kept 10 bases outside the gene matches. Written as DNA, the CDR3 is TGTGCCAGCAGCGTGGACAGGGGCGTGGGGGAGCAGTACTTC. It codes for CASSVDRGVGEQYF.

This chain uses TRBV7-9 with TRBJ2-1; tentatively, D is TRBD2 (6 bases). The CDR3 is 14 residues long. The germline V and J ends were trimmed by 4 bases and 4 bases, with 11 bases remaining between them. Germline V lookup: CDR1 SEHNR, CDR2 FQNEAQ (reference sequence). Here the CDR3 reads CASSYIAEYNEQFF. The CDR3 nucleotides are TGTGCCAGCAGCTACATAGCGGAGTACAATGAGCAGTTCTTC. Full variable domain (missing parts from reference TRBV7-9 and TRBJ2-1): DTGVSQNPRHKITKRGQNVTFRCDPISEHNRLYWYRQTLGQGPEFLTYFQNEAQLEKSRLLSDRFSAERPKGSFSTLEIQRTEQGDSAMYLCASSYIAEYNEQFFGPGTRLTVL.

A remark on this clone: Sequence at one end of the junction differs from germline and may be a read error. V usage is TRBV9 and J usage is TRBJ2-1, with 9 bases aligning to TRBD1. Germline CDR1 SGDLS, CDR2 YYNGEE. CDR3 length: 13 amino acids. The CDR3 nucleotides read TGTGCCAGCAGCGTTCTGGACAGGGGCGTTACGATCTTC. This sequence encodes CASSVLDRGVTIF. The whole variable domain, filled in from reference TRBV9 and TRBJ2-1, reads DSGVTQTPKHLITATGQRVTLRCSPRSGDLSVYWYQQSLDQGLQFLIQYYNGEERAKGNILERFSAQQFPDLHSELNLSSLELGDSALYFCASSVLDRGVTIFGPGTRLTVL.

The CDR3 protein is CASSQGGLAGEQFF. CDR3 sequence (DNA): TGCGCCAGCAGCCAAGGGGGCCTAGCTGGTGAGCAGTTCTTC. This chain links TRBV4-3 with TRBJ2-1, with D tentatively TRBD1 or TRBD2 (5 bases each). CDR3 length: 14 residues. CDR1 LGHNA and CDR2 YSLEER come from the germline V gene. Trimming stripped 1 base from V and 9 bases from J, with 13 bases between.

The rearrangement joins TRBV13 to TRBJ2-7; D is possibly TRBD1 (5 bases). Trimming left V 3 bases short and J 1 base short, with 10 bases between. Germline-derived CDR1 and CDR2 are PRHDT and FYEKMQ (reference sequence). The CDR3 length is 14 residues. CDR3 amino acids: CASSFKGVSYEQYF. In DNA form, the CDR3 reads TGTGCCAGCAGCTTCAAAGGGGTATCCTACGAGCAGTACTTC.

V is TRBV5-1 and J is TRBJ1-2; TRBD1 matches at 7 bases. Trimming took 2 bases from V and 5 from J; bases not matched to a gene: 6. Germline CDR1 reads SGHRS; CDR2 reads YFSETQ. The CDR3 sequence is 14 residues long. CDR3 loop: CASSFNRGEYGYTF. The CDR3 coding sequence is TGCGCCAGCAGCTTTAACAGGGGCGAGTATGGCTACACCTTC.

The chain joins TRBV11-3 to TRBJ2-5, with 8 bases that match TRBD2. The CDR3 length is 20 residues. Germline loops: CDR1 SGHNT, CDR2 YENEEA. V dropped 5 bases and J dropped 2; count of bases not matched to a gene: 22. The CDR3 DNA sequence: TGTGCCAGCAGCCAACCTCGTCGGGCTAGCGGGCGGAGGACTCAAGAGACCCAGTACTTC. Translated, it gives CASSQPRRASGRRTQETQYF.

A few counts support this clone. The genes are TRBV11-3 and TRBJ1-1, with a tentative D call TRBD1 (5 bases). V was trimmed by 5 bases and J by 6 bases, leaving 16 bases between them. The CDR3 sequence is 14 residues long. Germline-derived CDR1 and CDR2 are SGHNT and YENEEA. CDR3 residues: CASSPSGVISEAFF. Written as DNA, the CDR3 is TGTGCCAGCAGCCCCTCGGGGGTTATATCTGAAGCTTTCTTT.

This clone turned up a few times. V is TRBV11-3 and J is TRBJ1-1; possibly TRBD1 for D (6 bases). With 5 bases removed from V and 0 bases from J, the gap between germline ends came to 10 bases. This CDR3 region has 14 residues. CDR1 and CDR2 from the germline V gene are SGHNT and YENEEA. CDR3 amino acids: CASSTGQMNTEAFF. As DNA, the CDR3 is TGTGCCAGCAGCACCGGACAGATGAACACTGAAGCTTTCTTT.

In DNA form, the CDR3 reads TGTGCTAGTGGTTTGCAAAGGGACGGAACTGAAGCTTTCTTT. It translates to CASGLQRDGTEAFF. This rearrangement joins TRBV12-5 to TRBJ1-1; tentatively, D is TRBD1 (5 bases). V dropped 2 bases and J dropped 5 bases, with 12 bases sitting between them. CDR3 length: 14 residues. The germline gives CDR1 LGHNT, CDR2 FRNRAP.

This clone was recorded once. The genes are TRBV12-5 and TRBJ1-4; tentatively, D is TRBD1 (5 bases). Germline-derived CDR1 and CDR2 are LGHNT and FRNRAP. Between the trimmed V and J ends, which lost 6 bases and 8 bases, there was a span of 19 bases. CDR3 size: 15 residues. In DNA form, the CDR3 reads TGTGCTAGTGGCGGGGTGGGAGGGACGTCCGAAAAACTGTTTTTT. This sequence encodes CASGGVGGTSEKLFF.

DNA of the CDR3: TGCAGCGTTGAACCTCGGACAGGAAACACCGGGGAGCTGTTTTTT. Translated, it gives CSVEPRTGNTGELFF. The chain joins TRBV29-1 to TRBJ2-2; 7 positions match TRBD1. Trimming removed 2 bases from V and 2 bases from J; junction bases left unmatched: 5. Germline loops: CDR1 SQVTM, CDR2 ANQGSEA. The CDR3 spans 15 residues.

The chain carries TRBV7-6 and TRBJ2-1, with D perhaps matching TRBD1 or TRBD2 (5 bases each). Germline CDR1 is SGHVS and CDR2 is FNYEAQ. This CDR3 is 15 amino acids long. The V end lost 5 bases, the J end lost 7 bases, and 18 bases lay between the germline ends. The CDR3 DNA sequence: TGTGCCAGCAGCACCAGCACTGGTTGGGGGAATGAGCAGTTCTTC. It translates to CASSTSTGWGNEQFF.

The chain couples TRBV6-1 to TRBJ2-3, with 11 bases matching TRBD1. The V segment lost 3 bases and the J segment 8 bases; nucleotides outside the gene matches: 7. The CDR3 extends over 15 amino acids. CDR1 is MNHNS and CDR2 is SASEGT in the germline V gene. The CDR3 is CASSDGTGGLSTQYF. In DNA, the CDR3 is TGTGCCAGCAGTGACGGGACAGGGGGTCTGAGTACGCAGTATTTT.

The CDR3: CASSETSGGYEQYF. The DNA of the CDR3 is TGTGCCAGCAGCGAAACTAGCGGTGGTTACGAGCAGTACTTC. This chain links TRBV7-2 with TRBJ2-7; 8 bases are shared with TRBD2. J was trimmed by 4 bases and V by 5 bases; bases with no gene match: 7. CDR1 SGHTA and CDR2 FQGNSA come from the germline V gene. The CDR3 has 14 amino acids.

The chain uses TRBV5-1 and TRBJ1-5; no clear D gene. This CDR3 contains 16 residues. Per germline, CDR1 SGHRS and CDR2 YFSETQ. With 0 bases removed from V and 6 bases from J, the gap between germline ends came to 16 bases. The CDR3 bases are TGCGCCAGCAGCTTGGGACCGGCCGGATCTAGTCAGCCCCAGCATTTT. Encoded protein: CASSLGPAGSSQPQHF.